This T cell receptor (beta chain) was captured by sequencing in a study of CD8 T cells in Susac syndrome. Germline V gives CDR1 GTSNPN, CDR2 SVGIG (reference sequence). Trimming pared 1 base from V and 7 bases from J, leaving 20 bases between. This CDR3 comprises 16 residues. CD8+ and CD4+ T cells from blood underwent TCR beta sequencing. RNA in amounts of roughly 0.45 to 1 ug was reverse transcribed with random hexamers. immunoSEQ multiplex PCR amplified TCR beta CDR3 across 54 Vbeta, 13 Jbeta. One entry per CDR3 protein, called by TCRdb with MiXCR from the immunoSEQ multiplex PCR reads. The repertoire holds around 180,000 distinct CDR3 sequences, approximately 95% seen once, with 0.15% to 0.2% in the top ten.

This chain connects TRBV30 to TRBJ2-1, with D possibly being TRBD1 (5 bases). The sequencing sample was made of CD8+ T cells from PBMCs. The TCR comes from a human donor with multiple sclerosis. The CDR3 reads CAWSERPGGAENEQFF. CDR3 sequence (DNA): TGTGCCTGGAGTGAACGCCCGGGTGGGGCCGAGAATGAGCAGTTCTTC.